A selection of T cell receptor beta chains follows, all from one sample in a study of identical twins. TCRdb recomputed calls from the 5' RACE reads with MiXCR, one row per CDR3 protein. The sample includes hundreds of thousands of distinct CDR3 sequences, around 8.3% of them seen just once. These data are also associated with another study on yellow fever vaccine responses in identical twins.

Sequencing used PBMCs. These receptors were obtained from a young woman in good health. Each CDR3 is given with its conserved first and last residue. A D gene is named only where the DNA matches it firmly. Some rows have no size entry. The others give once, few or many, or a class for an expanded clone.

>TRBJ2-1|few|-|TRBV6-5
CASSYEGGEQFF
TGTGCCAGCAGTTATGAAGGTGGTGAGCAGTTCTTC
>TRBJ2-1|-|TRBD2|TRBV4-3
CASSQDPPAGGPYNEQFF
TGCGCCAGCAGCCAAGATCCCCCCGCGGGAGGGCCTTATAATGAGCAGTTCTTC
>TRBJ1-2|many|TRBD1|TRBV5-1
CASSLSTRTGEGYTF
TGCGCCAGCAGCTTGTCGACCCGGACAGGGGAAGGCTACACCTTC
>TRBJ2-7|few|-|TRBV20-1
CSVRDSHGAGFYEQYF
TGCAGTGTTCGAGACTCTCACGGCGCAGGGTTCTACGAGCAGTACTTC
>TRBJ2-1|few|-|TRBV4-1
CASSHYPVLVEGGEQFF
TGCGCCAGCAGCCACTACCCCGTCCTAGTGGAAGGGGGTGAGCAGTTCTTC
>TRBJ1-2|-|TRBD1|TRBV30
CALSGAGGNYGYTF
TGTGCCCTAAGCGGGGCAGGGGGCAACTATGGCTACACCTTC
>TRBJ2-5|few|-|TRBV5-5
CASSLVSAGEETQYF
TGTGCCAGCAGCTTGGTCTCGGCAGGGGAAGAGACCCAGTACTTC
>TRBJ2-7|few|-|TRBV10-1
CASSDFSGGSEQYF
TGCGCCAGCAGTGATTTTTCTGGGGGCAGCGAGCAGTACTTC
>TRBJ2-2|many|-|TRBV5-1
CASSLDRDGELFF
TGCGCCAGCAGCTTGGATCGTGACGGGGAGCTGTTTTTT
>TRBJ2-5|few|-|TRBV4-3
CASSQDPRLGETQYF
TGCGCCAGCAGCCAAGATCCTAGGCTTGGAGAGACCCAGTACTTC
>TRBJ2-5|many|-|TRBV6-6
CASSVGVVETQYF
TGTGCCAGCAGTGTCGGGGTGGTAGAGACCCAGTACTTC
>TRBJ2-7|once|-|TRBV6-2/TRBV6-3
CASSYSGGVGYEQYF
TGTGCCAGCAGTTATTCCGGCGGGGTGGGGTACGAGCAGTACTTC
>TRBJ1-6|few|-|TRBV28
CASRDPEFNSPLHF
TGTGCCAGCAGGGACCCCGAGTTTAATTCACCCCTCCACTTT
>TRBJ2-7|-|-|TRBV2
CASSDPGRLVYEQYF
TGTGCCAGCAGCGATCCGGGACGGCTCGTCTACGAGCAGTACTTC
>TRBJ1-1|many|-|TRBV29-1
CSVSGVNAEAFF
TGCAGCGTTTCAGGGGTCAACGCTGAAGCTTTCTTT
>TRBJ2-1|few|TRBD2|TRBV9
CASSVAFGGGDEQFF
TGTGCCAGCAGCGTAGCTTTTGGGGGAGGGGATGAGCAGTTCTTC
>TRBJ2-7|-|TRBD2|TRBV5-1
CASSPLAGRGAYEQYF
TGCGCCAGCAGCCCCCTAGCGGGGCGGGGGGCGTACGAGCAGTACTTC
>TRBJ2-7|-|TRBD2|TRBV3-1
CASSPGLAGKYEQYF
TGTGCCAGCAGCCCGGGACTAGCGGGGAAGTACGAGCAGTACTTC
>TRBJ2-1|many|TRBD2|TRBV28
CASRLAGWYNEQFF
TGTGCCAGTCGACTAGCGGGATGGTACAATGAGCAGTTCTTC
>TRBJ2-1|-|-|TRBV3-1
CASSPGSISYNEQFF
TGTGCCAGCAGCCCTGGGAGTATCTCCTACAATGAGCAGTTCTTC
>TRBJ2-7|many|TRBD2|TRBV27
CASSLGWGGGALYEQYF
TGTGCCAGCAGTTTAGGGTGGGGCGGGGGGGCCTTATACGAGCAGTACTTC
>TRBJ2-3|few|TRBD2|TRBV7-6
CASSSPPRAGDPWDTQYF
TGTGCCAGCAGCTCCCCCCCAAGAGCGGGGGACCCGTGGGATACGCAGTATTTT
>TRBJ2-1|many|TRBD2|TRBV5-1
CASSPLAEVNEQFF
TGCGCCAGCAGCCCGCTAGCGGAAGTCAATGAGCAGTTCTTC
>TRBJ2-7|many|TRBD2|TRBV7-6
CASSPLSGNSYEQYF
TGTGCCAGCAGCCCCCTAAGCGGGAACTCCTACGAGCAGTACTTC
>TRBJ2-7|many|-|TRBV11-2
CASSFKVEDHEQYF
TGTGCCAGCAGCTTTAAGGTAGAAGATCACGAGCAGTACTTC
>TRBJ1-1|few|-|TRBV29-1
CSVGQGIHTEAFF
TGCAGCGTTGGGCAGGGCATTCACACTGAAGCTTTCTTT
>TRBJ2-6|few|-|TRBV24-1
CATSDSTYSGANVLTF
TGTGCCACCAGTGATTCTACATACTCTGGGGCCAACGTCCTGACTTTC
>TRBJ2-4|few|-|TRBV28
CASSLMGWNIQYF
TGTGCCAGCAGTTTAATGGGTTGGAACATTCAGTACTTC
>TRBJ2-6|-|TRBD1|TRBV11-1
CASSLYMGQGISGANVLTF
TGTGCCAGCAGCTTGTATATGGGACAGGGGATCTCTGGGGCCAACGTCCTGACTTTC